The 2 T cell receptor beta chains below all came from one sample that was sequenced in a study of blood T cell repertoires in COVID-19. Only in-frame clones appear in the TCRdb table, and some are missing; sequencing was by immunoSEQ multiplex PCR. The sample lists more than 350,000 clones; 80% to 90% were seen once. Sequenced sample: PBMCs or T cells enriched from blood (not recorded which). These receptors were obtained from a man younger than 30 who had recovered from COVID-19.

V is TRBV5-1 and J is TRBJ2-6; 8 nucleotides line up with TRBD1. The germline CDR1 and CDR2 sequences are SGHRS and YFSETQ. The V and J ends lost 6 bases and 4 bases, in that order; junction bases with no gene match: 9. The CDR3 contains 16 residues. The CDR3 loop is CASTWTGFSGANVLTF. DNA for the CDR3: TGCGCCAGCACCTGGACAGGGTTCTCCGGGGCCAACGTCCTGACTTTC. The full variable domain, completed using reference TRBV5-1 and TRBJ2-6, is KAGVTQTPRYLIKTRGQQVTLSCSPISGHRSVSWYQQTPGQGLQFLFEYFSETQRNKGNFPGRFSGRQFSNSRSEMNVSTLELGDSALYLCASTWTGFSGANVLTFGAGSRLTVL.

V and J are TRBV7-3 and TRBJ2-2; a possible D gene is TRBD1 (6 bases). The ends were cut back, 5 bases at V and 1 base at J, with 8 bases in the middle. This CDR3 comprises 14 residues. CDR1 is SGHTA and CDR2 is FQGTGA in the germline V gene. The CDR3 loop reads CASSQTGNTGELFF. The CDR3 coding sequence is TGTGCCAGCAGCCAGACAGGGAACACCGGGGAGCTGTTTTTT.